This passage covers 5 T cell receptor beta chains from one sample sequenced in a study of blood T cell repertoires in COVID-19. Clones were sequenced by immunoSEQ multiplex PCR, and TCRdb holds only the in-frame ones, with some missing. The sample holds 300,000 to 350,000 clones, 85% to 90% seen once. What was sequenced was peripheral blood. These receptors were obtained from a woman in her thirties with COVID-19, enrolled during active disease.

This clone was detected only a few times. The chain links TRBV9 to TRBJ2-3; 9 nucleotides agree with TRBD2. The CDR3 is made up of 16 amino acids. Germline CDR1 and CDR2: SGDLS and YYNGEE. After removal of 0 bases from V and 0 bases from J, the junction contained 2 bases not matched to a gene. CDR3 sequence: CASSVGLAVSTDTQYF. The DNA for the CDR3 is TGTGCCAGCAGCGTAGGACTAGCGGTGAGCACAGATACGCAGTATTTT.

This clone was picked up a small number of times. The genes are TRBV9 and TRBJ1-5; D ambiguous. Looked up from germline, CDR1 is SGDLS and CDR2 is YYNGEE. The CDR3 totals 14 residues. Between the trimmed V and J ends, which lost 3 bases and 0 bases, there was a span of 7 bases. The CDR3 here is CASSGGLSNQPQHF. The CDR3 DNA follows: TGTGCCAGCAGCGGAGGTCTTAGCAATCAGCCCCAGCATTTT.

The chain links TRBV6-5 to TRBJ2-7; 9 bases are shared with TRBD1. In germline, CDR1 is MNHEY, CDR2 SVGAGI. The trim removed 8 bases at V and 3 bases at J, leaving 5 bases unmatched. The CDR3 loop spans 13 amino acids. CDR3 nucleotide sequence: TGTGCCAGCGGCCGGGGACAGGGCTACGAGCAGTACTTC. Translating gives CASGRGQGYEQYF.

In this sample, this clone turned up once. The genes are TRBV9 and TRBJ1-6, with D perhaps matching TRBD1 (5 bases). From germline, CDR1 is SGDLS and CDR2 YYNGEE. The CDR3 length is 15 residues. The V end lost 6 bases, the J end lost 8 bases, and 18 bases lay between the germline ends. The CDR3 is CASNPGSRADSPLHF. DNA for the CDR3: TGTGCCAGCAACCCAGGCTCCAGGGCCGATTCACCCCTCCACTTT.

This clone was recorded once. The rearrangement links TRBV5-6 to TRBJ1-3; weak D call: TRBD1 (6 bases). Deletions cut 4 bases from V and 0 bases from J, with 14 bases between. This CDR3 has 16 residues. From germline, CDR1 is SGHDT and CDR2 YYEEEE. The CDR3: CASSASGQSSGNTIYF. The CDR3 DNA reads TGTGCCAGCAGCGCATCCGGACAGAGCTCTGGAAACACCATATATTTT.